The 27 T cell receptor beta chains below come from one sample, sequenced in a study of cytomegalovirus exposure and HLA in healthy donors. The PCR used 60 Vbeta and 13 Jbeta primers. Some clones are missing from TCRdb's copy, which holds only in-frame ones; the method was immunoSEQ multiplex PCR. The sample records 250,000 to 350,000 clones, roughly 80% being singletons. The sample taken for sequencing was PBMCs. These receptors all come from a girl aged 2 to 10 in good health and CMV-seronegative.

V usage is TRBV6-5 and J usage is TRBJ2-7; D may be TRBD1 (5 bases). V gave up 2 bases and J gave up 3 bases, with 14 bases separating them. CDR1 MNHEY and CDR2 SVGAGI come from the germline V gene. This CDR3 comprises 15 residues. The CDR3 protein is CASSYGAKGIYEQYF. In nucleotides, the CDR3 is TGTGCCAGCAGTTACGGGGCCAAGGGGATCTACGAGCAGTACTTC.

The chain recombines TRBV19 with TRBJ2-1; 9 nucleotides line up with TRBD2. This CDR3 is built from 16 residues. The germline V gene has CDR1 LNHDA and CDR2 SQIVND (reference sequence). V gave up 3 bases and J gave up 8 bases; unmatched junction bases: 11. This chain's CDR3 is CASSISSGKMLDEQFF. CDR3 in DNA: TGTGCCAGTAGTATCTCTAGCGGGAAGATGTTGGATGAGCAGTTCTTC.

The CDR3 spells CASSLESSTDTQYF. The CDR3 nucleotides read TGTGCCAGCAGCTTGGAATCCTCCACAGATACGCAGTATTTT. The chain recombines TRBV5-4 with TRBJ2-3; D not certain. Trimming left V 0 bases short and J 2 bases short, with 7 bases between. Germline V gene sequence: CDR1 SGHNT, CDR2 YYREEE (reference sequence). The CDR3 spans 14 residues.

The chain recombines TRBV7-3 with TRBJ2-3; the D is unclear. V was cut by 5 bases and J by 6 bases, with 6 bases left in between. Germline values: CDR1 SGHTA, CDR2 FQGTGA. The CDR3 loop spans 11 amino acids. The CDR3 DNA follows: TGTGCCAGCAGCGACGGGGATACGCAGTATTTT. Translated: CASSDGDTQYF.

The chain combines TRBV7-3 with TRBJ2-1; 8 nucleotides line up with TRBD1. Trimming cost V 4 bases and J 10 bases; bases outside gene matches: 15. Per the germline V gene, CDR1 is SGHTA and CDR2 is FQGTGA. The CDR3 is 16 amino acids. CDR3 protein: CASSSLPGQVMGEQFF. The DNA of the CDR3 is TGTGCCAGCAGCTCCCTTCCGGGACAGGTAATGGGGGAGCAGTTCTTC.

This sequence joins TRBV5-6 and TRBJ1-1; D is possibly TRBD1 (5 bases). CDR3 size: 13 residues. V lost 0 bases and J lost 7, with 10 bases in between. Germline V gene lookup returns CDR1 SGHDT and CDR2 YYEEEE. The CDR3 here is CASSLAGGFEAFF. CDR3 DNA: TGTGCCAGCAGCTTGGCGGGGGGTTTTGAAGCTTTCTTT.

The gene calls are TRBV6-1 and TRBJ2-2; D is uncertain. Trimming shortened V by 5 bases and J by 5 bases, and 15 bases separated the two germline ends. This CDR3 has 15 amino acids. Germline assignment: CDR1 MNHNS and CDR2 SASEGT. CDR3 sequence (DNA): TGTGCCAGCAGTAGACGAAATACAGTGACCGGGGAGCTGTTTTTT. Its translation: CASSRRNTVTGELFF.

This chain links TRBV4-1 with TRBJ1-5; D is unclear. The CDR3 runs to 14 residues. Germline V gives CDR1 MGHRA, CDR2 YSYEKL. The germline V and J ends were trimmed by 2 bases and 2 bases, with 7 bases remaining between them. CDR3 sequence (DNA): TGCGCCAGCAGCCAAATGGGCCGCAATCAGCCCCAGCATTTT. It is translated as CASSQMGRNQPQHF.

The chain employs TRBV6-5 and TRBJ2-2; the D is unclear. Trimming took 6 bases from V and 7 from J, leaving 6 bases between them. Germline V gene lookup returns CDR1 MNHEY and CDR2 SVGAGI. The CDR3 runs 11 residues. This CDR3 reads CASSPGGELFF. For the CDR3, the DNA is TGTGCCAGCAGCCCAGGCGGGGAGCTGTTTTTT.

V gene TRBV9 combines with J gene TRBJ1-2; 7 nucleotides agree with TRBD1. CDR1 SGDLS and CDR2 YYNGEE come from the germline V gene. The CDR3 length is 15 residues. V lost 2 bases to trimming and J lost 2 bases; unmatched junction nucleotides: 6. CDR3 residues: CASSVDRAGNYGYTF. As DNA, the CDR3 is TGTGCCAGCAGCGTCGACAGGGCGGGAAACTATGGCTACACCTTC. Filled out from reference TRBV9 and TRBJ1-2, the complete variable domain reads DSGVTQTPKHLITATGQRVTLRCSPRSGDLSVYWYQQSLDQGLQFLIQYYNGEERAKGNILERFSAQQFPDLHSELNLSSLELGDSALYFCASSVDRAGNYGYTFGSGTRLTVV.

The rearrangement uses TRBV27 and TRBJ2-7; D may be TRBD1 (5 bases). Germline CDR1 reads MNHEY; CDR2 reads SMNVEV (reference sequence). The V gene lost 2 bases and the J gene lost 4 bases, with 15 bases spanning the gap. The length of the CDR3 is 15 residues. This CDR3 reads CASSLGQGRSYEQYF. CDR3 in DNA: TGTGCCAGCAGTTTAGGGCAGGGTCGTTCTTACGAGCAGTACTTC.

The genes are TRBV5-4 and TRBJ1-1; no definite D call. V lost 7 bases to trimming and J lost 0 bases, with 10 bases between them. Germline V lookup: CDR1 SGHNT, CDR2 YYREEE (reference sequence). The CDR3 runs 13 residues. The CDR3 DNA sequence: TGTGCCAGCGGTTTTGAGCTGAACACTGAAGCTTTCTTT. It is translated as CASGFELNTEAFF.

CDR3 protein: CASSLRRITYQETQYF. CDR3 bases: TGTGCCAGCAGCTTACGGAGGATAACGTACCAAGAGACCCAGTACTTC. V is TRBV5-4 and J is TRBJ2-5; a weak D match, TRBD2 (5 bases). V shed 2 bases and J shed 0 bases, with 14 bases lying between them. Germline loops: CDR1 SGHNT, CDR2 YYREEE (reference sequence). The CDR3 has 16 residues.

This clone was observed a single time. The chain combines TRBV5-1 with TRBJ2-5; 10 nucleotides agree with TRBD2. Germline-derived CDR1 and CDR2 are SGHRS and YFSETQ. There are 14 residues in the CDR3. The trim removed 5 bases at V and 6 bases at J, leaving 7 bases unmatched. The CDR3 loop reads CASSALAGTKTQYF. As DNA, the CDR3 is TGCGCCAGCAGTGCACTAGCGGGAACGAAGACCCAGTACTTC.

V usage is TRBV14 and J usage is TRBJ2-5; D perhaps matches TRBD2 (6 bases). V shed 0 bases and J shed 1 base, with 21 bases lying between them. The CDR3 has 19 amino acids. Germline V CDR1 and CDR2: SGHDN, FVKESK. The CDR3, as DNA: TGTGCCAGCAGCCAAGATCCACGGCCCGCTAGCGCCCTCCAAGAGACCCAGTACTTC. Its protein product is CASSQDPRPASALQETQYF.

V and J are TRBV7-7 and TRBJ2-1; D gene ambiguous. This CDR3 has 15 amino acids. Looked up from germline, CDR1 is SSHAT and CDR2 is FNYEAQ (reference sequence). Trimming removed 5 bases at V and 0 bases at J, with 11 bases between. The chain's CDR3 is CASSPTMSSYNEQFF. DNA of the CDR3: TGTGCCAGCAGCCCAACCATGAGCTCCTACAATGAGCAGTTCTTC. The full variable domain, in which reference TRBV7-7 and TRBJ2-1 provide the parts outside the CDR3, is GAGVSQSPRYKVTKRGQDVTLRCDPISSHATLYWYQQALGQGPEFLTYFNYEAQPDKSGLPSDRFSAERPEGSISTLTIQRTEQRDSAMYRCASSPTMSSYNEQFFGPGTRLTVL.

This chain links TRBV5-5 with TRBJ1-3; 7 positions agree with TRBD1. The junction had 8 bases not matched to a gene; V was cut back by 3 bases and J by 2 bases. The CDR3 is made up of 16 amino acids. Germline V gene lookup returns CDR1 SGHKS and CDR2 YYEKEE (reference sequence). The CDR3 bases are TGTGCCAGCAGCTCATTTTTGACAGGGACTGGAAACACCATATATTTT. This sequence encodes CASSSFLTGTGNTIYF.

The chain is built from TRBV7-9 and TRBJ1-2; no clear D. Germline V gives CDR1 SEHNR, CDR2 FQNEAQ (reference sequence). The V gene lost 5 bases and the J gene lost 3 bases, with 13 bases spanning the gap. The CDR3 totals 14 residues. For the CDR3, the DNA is TGTGCCAGCAGCGGACGGGATTCCGACTATGGCTACACCTTC. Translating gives CASSGRDSDYGYTF.

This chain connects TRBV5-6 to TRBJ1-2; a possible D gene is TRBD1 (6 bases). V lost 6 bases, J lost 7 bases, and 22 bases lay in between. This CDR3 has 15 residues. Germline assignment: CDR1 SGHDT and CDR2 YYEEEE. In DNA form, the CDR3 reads TGTGCCAGCACCACTGCGGGGGGCGCTTGGGTTGGCTACACCTTC. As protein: CASTTAGGAWVGYTF.

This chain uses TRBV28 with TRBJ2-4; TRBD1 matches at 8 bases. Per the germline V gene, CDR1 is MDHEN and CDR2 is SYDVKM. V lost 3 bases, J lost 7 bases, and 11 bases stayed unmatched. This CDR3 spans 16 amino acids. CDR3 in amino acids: CASSFSPRTGRNIQYF. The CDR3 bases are TGTGCCAGCAGTTTTTCGCCCAGGACAGGGCGGAACATTCAGTACTTC.

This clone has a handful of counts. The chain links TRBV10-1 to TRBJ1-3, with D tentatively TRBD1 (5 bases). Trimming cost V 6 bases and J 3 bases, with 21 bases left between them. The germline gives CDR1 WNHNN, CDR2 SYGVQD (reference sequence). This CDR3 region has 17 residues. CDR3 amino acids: CASRDSGTGGFGNTIYF. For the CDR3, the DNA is TGCGCCAGCAGGGACTCCGGGACGGGGGGATTTGGAAACACCATATATTTT.

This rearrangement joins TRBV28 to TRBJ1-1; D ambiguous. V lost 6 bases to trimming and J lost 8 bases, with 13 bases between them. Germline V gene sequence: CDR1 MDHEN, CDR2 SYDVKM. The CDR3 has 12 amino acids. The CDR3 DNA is TGTGCCAGCAGCTATACCCTGTCCGAAGCTTTCTTT. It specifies CASSYTLSEAFF. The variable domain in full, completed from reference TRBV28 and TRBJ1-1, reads DVKVTQSSRYLVKRTGEKVFLECVQDMDHENMFWYRQDPGLGLRLIYFSYDVKMKEKGDIPEGYSVSREKKERFSLILESASTNQTSMYLCASSYTLSEAFFGQGTRLTVV.

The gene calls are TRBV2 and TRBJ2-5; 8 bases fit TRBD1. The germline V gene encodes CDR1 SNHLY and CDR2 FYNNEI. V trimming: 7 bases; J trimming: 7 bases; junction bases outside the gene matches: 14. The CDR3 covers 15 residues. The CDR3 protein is CASIFSTGGSGTQYF. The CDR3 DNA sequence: TGTGCCAGCATCTTTTCAACAGGGGGTTCGGGGACCCAGTACTTC.

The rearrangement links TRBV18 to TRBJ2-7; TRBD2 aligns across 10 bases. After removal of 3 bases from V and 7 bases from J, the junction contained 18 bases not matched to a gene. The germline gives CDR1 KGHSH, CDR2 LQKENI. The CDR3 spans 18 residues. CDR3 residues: CASSPIAGGLPYDREQYF. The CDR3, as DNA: TGTGCCAGCTCACCTATAGCGGGGGGCCTCCCTTATGATCGAGAGCAGTACTTC.

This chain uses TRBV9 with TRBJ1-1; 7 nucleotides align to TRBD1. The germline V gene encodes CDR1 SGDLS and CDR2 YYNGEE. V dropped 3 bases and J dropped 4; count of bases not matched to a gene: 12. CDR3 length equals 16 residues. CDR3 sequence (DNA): TGTGCCAGCAGCGAGGGGATAGGGGGCGCGGCCACTGAAGCTTTCTTT. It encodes CASSEGIGGAATEAFF. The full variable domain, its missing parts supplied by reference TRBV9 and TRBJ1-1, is DSGVTQTPKHLITATGQRVTLRCSPRSGDLSVYWYQQSLDQGLQFLIQYYNGEERAKGNILERFSAQQFPDLHSELNLSSLELGDSALYFCASSEGIGGAATEAFFGQGTRLTVV.

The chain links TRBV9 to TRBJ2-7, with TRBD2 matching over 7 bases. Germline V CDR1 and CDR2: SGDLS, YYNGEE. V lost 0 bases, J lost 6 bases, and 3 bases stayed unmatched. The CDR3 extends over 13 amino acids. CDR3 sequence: CASSVGTSREQYF. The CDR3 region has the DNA TGTGCCAGCAGCGTAGGGACTAGTCGCGAGCAGTACTTC.

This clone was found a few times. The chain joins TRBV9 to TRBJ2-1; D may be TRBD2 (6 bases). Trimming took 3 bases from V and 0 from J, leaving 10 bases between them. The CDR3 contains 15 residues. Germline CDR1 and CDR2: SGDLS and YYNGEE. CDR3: CASSGDWSSYNEQFF. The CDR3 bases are TGTGCCAGCAGCGGGGACTGGAGCTCCTACAATGAGCAGTTCTTC.